The clone carrying this T cell receptor beta chain showed up many times. This CDR3 has 10 residues. Trimming took 7 bases from V and 11 from J, leaving 9 bases between them. Germline V gene lookup returns CDR1 MNHNY and CDR2 SVGAGI (reference sequence). Unsorted libraries were derived from 2 million PBMCs stored at -80 C. This record belongs to a study of neurological immune-mediated disorders. The cDNA was generated by 5'RACE with 10-nucleotide random UMIs. MiXCR, run by TCRdb on the 5' RACE reads, gives a single entry per CDR3 protein. The table includes around 26,000 distinct CDR3 sequences, 3% to 3.5% detected once.

The chain employs TRBV6-6 and TRBJ2-1; the D gene is possibly TRBD2 (5 bases). The sequence came from a woman aged 25-40 years with multiple sclerosis. Input material: PBMCs. The chain's CDR3 is CASKEAKQFF. CDR3 coding DNA: TGTGCCAGCAAGGAGGCGAAGCAGTTCTTC.